The TCR beta chain described here comes from a study of blood T cell repertoires in COVID-19. With V trimmed by 4 bases and J by 1 base, 9 bases remained unmatched. This CDR3 is 16 amino acids long. CDR1 is SGHAT and CDR2 is FQNNGV in the germline V gene. The repertoire was sequenced with immunoSEQ multiplex PCR; TCRdb's copy has only in-frame clones and lacks some. The repertoire consists of hundreds of thousands of clones, with roughly 86% occurring once and the leading ten covering about 7%. The sequence came from a woman in her sixties or seventies with COVID-19, enrolled during active disease. Material: peripheral blood. The V gene is TRBV11-2, the J gene TRBJ2-7; 8 nucleotides line up with TRBD1. CDR3 DNA sequence: TGTGCCAGCAGCTCACCGGGACAGGCCTCTTCCTACGAGCAGTACTTC. It encodes CASSSPGQASSYEQYF.